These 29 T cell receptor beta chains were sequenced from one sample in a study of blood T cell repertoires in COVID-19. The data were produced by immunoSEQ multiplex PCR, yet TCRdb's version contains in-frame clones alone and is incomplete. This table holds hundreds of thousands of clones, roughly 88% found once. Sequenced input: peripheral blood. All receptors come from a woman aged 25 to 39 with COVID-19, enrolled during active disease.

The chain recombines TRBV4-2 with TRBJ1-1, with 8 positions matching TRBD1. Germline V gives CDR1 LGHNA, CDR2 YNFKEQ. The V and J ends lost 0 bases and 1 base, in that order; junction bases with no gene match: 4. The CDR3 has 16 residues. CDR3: CASSQDPGQGNTEAFF. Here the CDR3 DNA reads TGTGCCAGCAGCCAAGATCCCGGACAGGGGAACACTGAAGCTTTCTTT.

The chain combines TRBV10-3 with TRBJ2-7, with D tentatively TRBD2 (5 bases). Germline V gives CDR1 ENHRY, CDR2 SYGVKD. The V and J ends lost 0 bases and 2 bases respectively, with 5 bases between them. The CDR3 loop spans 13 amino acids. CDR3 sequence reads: CAISESGAYEQYV. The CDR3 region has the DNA TGTGCCATCAGTGAGTCCGGGGCCTACGAGCAGTACGTC.

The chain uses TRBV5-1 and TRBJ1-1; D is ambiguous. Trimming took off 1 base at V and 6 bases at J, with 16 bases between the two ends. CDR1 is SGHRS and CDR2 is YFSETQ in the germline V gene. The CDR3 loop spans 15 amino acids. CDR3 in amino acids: CASSLLGFEGAEAFF. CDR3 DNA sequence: TGCGCCAGCAGCTTGTTGGGGTTCGAGGGAGCTGAAGCTTTCTTT.

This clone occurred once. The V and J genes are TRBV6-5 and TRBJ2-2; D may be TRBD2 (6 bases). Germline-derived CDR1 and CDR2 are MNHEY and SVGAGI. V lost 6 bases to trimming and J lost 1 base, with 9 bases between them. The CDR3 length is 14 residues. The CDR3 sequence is CASRRGLNTGELFF. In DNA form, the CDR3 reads TGTGCCAGCAGGCGGGGCCTGAACACCGGGGAGCTGTTTTTT.

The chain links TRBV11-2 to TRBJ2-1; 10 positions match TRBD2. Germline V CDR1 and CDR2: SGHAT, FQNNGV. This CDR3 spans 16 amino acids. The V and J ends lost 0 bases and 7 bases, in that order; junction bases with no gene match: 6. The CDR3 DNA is TGTGCCAGCAGCTTAGAAGTAGCGGGGGGCTGGAATGAGCAGTTCTTC. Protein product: CASSLEVAGGWNEQFF.

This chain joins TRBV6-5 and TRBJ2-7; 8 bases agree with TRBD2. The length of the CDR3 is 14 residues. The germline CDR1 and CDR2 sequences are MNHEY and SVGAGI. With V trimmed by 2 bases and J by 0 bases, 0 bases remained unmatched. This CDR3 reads CASSYTSGSYEQYF. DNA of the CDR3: TGTGCCAGCAGTTACACTAGCGGCTCCTACGAGCAGTACTTC.

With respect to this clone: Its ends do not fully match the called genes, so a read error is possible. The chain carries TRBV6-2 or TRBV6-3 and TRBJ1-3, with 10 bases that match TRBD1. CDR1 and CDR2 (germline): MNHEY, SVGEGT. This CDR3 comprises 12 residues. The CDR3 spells CASSPNTGTGVF. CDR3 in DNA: TGTGCCAGCAGTCCCAATACCGGGACAGGGGTTTTT.

CDR3: CASSHLGQNNEKLFF. For the CDR3, the DNA is TGTGCCAGCAGCCACCTGGGACAGAATAATGAAAAACTGTTTTTT. This chain connects TRBV3-1 (or the pseudogene TRBV3-2) to TRBJ1-4; 7 bases are shared with TRBD1. Germline V gene lookup returns CDR1 LGHDT and CDR2 YNNKEL (reference sequence). J lost 4 bases, V lost 3 bases, and 5 bases had no gene match. This CDR3 is 15 amino acids long.

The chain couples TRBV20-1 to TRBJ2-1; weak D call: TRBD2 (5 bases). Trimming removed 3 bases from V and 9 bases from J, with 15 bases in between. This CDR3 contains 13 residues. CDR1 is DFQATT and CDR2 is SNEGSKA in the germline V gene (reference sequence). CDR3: CSASTSYASEQFF. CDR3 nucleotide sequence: TGCAGTGCTAGTACTAGTTATGCGTCTGAGCAGTTCTTC.

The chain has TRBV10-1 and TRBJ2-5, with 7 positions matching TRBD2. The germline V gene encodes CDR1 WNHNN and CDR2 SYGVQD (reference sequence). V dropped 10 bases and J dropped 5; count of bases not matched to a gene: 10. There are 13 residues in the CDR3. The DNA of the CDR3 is TGCGCCACCGCACGACTAGCAGGGGAGACCCAGTACTTC. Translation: CATARLAGETQYF.

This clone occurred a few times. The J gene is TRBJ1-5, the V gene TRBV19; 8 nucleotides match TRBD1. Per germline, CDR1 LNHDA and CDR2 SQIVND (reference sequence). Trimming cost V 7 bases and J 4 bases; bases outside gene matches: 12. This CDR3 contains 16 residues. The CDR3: CASTPRQGTYNQPQHF. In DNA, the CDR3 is TGTGCCAGTACCCCACGACAGGGGACCTATAATCAGCCCCAGCATTTT.

CDR3: CASREVAGGPGPQYF. The CDR3 coding sequence is TGTGCCAGTAGGGAGGTAGCGGGGGGGCCGGGGCCCCAGTACTTC. The rearrangement joins TRBV19 to TRBJ2-5; 11 bases are a match to TRBD2. This CDR3 has 15 amino acids. The germline V gene has CDR1 LNHDA and CDR2 SQIVND (reference sequence). V was clipped by 6 bases and J by 9 bases; unmatched bases: 12. The full variable domain, with the rest looked up from reference TRBV19 and TRBJ2-5, is DGGITQSPKYLFRKEGQNVTLSCEQNLNHDAMYWYRQDPGQGLRLIYYSQIVNDFQKGDIAEGYSVSREKKESFPLTVTSAQKNPTAFYLCASREVAGGPGPQYFGPGTRLLVL.

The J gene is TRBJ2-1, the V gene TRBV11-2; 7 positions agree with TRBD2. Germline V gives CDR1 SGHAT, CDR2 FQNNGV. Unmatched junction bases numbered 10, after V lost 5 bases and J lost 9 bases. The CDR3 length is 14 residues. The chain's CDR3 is CASSPTGGWSEQFF. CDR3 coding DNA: TGTGCCAGCAGCCCAACGGGAGGATGGAGTGAGCAGTTCTTC.

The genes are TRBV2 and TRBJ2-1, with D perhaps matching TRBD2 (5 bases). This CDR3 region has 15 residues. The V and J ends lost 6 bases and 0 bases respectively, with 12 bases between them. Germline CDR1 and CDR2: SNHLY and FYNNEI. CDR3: CASSELVSSYNEQFF. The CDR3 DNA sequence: TGTGCCAGCAGCGAACTAGTGAGCTCCTACAATGAGCAGTTCTTC.

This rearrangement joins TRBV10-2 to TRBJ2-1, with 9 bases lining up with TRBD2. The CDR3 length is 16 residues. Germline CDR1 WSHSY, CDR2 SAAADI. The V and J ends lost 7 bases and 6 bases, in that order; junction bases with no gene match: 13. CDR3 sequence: CASIAGGRGGPNEQFF. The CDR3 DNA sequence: TGCGCCAGCATAGCTGGTGGGCGGGGGGGACCCAATGAGCAGTTCTTC.

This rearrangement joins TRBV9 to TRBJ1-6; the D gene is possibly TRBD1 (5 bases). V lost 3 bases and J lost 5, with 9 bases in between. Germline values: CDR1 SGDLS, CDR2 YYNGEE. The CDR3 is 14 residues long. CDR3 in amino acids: CASSEGLNNSPLHF. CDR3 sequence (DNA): TGTGCCAGCAGCGAGGGGCTAAATAATTCACCCCTCCACTTT.

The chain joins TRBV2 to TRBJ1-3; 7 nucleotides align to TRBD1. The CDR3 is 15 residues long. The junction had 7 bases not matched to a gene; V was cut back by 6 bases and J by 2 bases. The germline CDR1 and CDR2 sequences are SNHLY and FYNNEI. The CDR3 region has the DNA TGTGCCAGCAGCCCAGGGACAGATACTGGAAACACCATATATTTT. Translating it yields CASSPGTDTGNTIYF.

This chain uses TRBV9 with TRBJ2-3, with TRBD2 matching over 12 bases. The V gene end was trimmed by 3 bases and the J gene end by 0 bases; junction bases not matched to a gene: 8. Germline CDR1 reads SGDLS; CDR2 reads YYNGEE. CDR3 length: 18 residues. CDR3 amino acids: CASSAGLAGLPSTDTQYF. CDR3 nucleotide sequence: TGTGCCAGCAGCGCCGGACTAGCGGGATTACCTAGCACAGATACGCAGTATTTT.

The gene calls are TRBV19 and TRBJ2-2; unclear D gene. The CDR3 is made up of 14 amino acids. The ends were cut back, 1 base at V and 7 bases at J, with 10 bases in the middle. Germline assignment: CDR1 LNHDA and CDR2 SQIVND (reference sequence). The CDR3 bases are TGTGCCAGTAGTATAGCCCCAGGTCTCGGGGAGCTGTTTTTT. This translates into CASSIAPGLGELFF. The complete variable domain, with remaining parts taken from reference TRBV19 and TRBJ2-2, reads DGGITQSPKYLFRKEGQNVTLSCEQNLNHDAMYWYRQDPGQGLRLIYYSQIVNDFQKGDIAEGYSVSREKKESFPLTVTSAQKNPTAFYLCASSIAPGLGELFFGEGSRLTVL.

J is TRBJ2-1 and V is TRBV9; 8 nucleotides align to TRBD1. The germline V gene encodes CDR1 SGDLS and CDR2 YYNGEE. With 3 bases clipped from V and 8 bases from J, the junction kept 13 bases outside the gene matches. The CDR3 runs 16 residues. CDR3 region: CASSDADRVPGDEQFF. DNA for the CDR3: TGTGCCAGCAGCGATGCGGACAGGGTTCCCGGTGATGAGCAGTTCTTC. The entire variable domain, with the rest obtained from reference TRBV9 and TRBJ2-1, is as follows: DSGVTQTPKHLITATGQRVTLRCSPRSGDLSVYWYQQSLDQGLQFLIQYYNGEERAKGNILERFSAQQFPDLHSELNLSSLELGDSALYFCASSDADRVPGDEQFFGPGTRLTVL.

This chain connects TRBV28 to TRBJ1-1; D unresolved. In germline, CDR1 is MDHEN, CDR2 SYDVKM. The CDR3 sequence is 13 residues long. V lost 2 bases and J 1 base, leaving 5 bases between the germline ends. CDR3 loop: CASSLAKNTEAFF. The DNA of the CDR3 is TGTGCCAGCAGTTTAGCGAAGAACACTGAAGCTTTCTTT.

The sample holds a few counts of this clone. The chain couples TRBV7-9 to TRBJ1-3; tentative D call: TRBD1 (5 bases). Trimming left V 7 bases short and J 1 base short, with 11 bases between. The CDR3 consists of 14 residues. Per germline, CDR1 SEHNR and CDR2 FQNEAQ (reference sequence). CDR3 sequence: CASTQGQSGNTIYF. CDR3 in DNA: TGTGCCAGCACCCAGGGTCAATCTGGAAACACCATATATTTT.

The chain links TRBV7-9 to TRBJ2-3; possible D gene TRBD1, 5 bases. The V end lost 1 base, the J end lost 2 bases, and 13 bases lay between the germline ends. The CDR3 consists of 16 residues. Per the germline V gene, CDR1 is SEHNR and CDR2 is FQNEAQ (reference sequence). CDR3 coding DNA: TGTGCCAGCAGCTTAGGCAGGGTCCGGGCCACAGATACGCAGTATTTT. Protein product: CASSLGRVRATDTQYF.

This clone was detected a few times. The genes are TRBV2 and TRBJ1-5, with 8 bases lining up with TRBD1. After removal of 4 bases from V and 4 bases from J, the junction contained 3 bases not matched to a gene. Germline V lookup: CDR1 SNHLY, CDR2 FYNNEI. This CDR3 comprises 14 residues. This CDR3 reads CASSGDRLNQPQHF. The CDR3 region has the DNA TGTGCCAGCAGTGGGGACAGGTTAAATCAGCCCCAGCATTTT.

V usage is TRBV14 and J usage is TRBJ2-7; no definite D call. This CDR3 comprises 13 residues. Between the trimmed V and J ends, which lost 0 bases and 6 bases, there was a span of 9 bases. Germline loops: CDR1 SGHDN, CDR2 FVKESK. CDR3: CASSQDRVGEQYF. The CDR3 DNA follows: TGTGCCAGCAGCCAAGATCGGGTAGGCGAGCAGTACTTC. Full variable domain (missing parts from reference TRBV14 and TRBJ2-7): EAGVTQFPSHSVIEKGQTVTLRCDPISGHDNLYWYRRVMGKEIKFLLHFVKESKQDESGMPNNRFLAERTGGTYSTLKVQPAELEDSGVYFCASSQDRVGEQYFGPGTRLTVT.

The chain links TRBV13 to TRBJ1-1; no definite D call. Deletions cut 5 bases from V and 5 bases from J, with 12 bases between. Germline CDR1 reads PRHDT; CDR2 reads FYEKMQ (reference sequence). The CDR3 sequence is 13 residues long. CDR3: CASSLNPGTEAFF. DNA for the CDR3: TGTGCCAGCAGCCTAAATCCGGGGACTGAAGCTTTCTTT.

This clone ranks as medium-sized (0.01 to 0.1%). The CDR3 protein is CASSSMDRQAFF. CDR3 nucleotides: TGTGCCAGCAGCTCGATGGACAGACAAGCTTTCTTT. The chain combines TRBV13 with TRBJ1-1, with D possibly TRBD1 on 6 matching bases. Looked up from germline, CDR1 is PRHDT and CDR2 is FYEKMQ (reference sequence). Trimming stripped 4 bases from V and 9 bases from J, with 12 bases between. The CDR3 has 12 residues.

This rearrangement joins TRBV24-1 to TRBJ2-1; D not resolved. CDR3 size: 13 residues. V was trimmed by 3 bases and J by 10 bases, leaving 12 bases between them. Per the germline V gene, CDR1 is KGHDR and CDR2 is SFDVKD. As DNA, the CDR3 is TGTGCCACCAGTGATCCCCTCGGTATAGAGCAGTTCTTC. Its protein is CATSDPLGIEQFF.

The CDR3 here is CASSILPRGYTDTQYF. In DNA, the CDR3 is TGTGCCAGTAGTATCCTCCCCAGGGGGTACACAGATACGCAGTATTTT. V is TRBV19 and J is TRBJ2-3; TRBD1 agrees at 7 bases. There are 16 residues in the CDR3. Per germline, CDR1 LNHDA and CDR2 SQIVND (reference sequence). Trimming took 3 bases from V and 2 from J; bases not matched to a gene: 8.